These 31 T cell receptor beta chains came from one sample sequenced in a study of regulatory T cells in long-lasting Graves disease. Arm-PCR of CDR3 regions and iRepertoire HTBI primers were used to build TCR beta libraries. TCRdb recomputed calls from the multiplex PCR reads with MiXCR, one row per CDR3 protein. The sample yields fewer than 500,000 distinct CDR3 sequences, roughly 16% seen once. Time point of the sample: newly diagnosed GD, antithyroid drugs for less than 3 months. The TCR library was made from RNA that had been extracted from PBMCs in TRIzol. These sequences were also reported in another study, on T cells in Graves' hyperthyroidism and ophthalmopathy.

The specimen comprised peripheral blood mononuclear cells (PBMCs), sampled at new diagnosis, from a patient treated with antithyroid drugs. These TCRs come from a man aged 35 to 55 with Graves disease.

The table lists this clonotype with many counts. This rearrangement joins TRBV5-1 to TRBJ1-1, with no clear D. Looked up from germline, CDR1 is SGHRS and CDR2 is YFSETQ. The CDR3 length is 13 residues. Trimming stripped 1 base from V and 1 base from J, with 5 bases between. CDR3 region: CASSLNKNTEAFF. Here the CDR3 DNA reads TGCGCCAGCAGCTTGAACAAGAACACTGAAGCTTTCTTT. Looking up the rest from reference TRBV5-1 and TRBJ1-1 gives the full variable domain: KAGVTQTPRYLIKTRGQQVTLSCSPISGHRSVSWYQQTPGQGLQFLFEYFSETQRNKGNFPGRFSGRQFSNSRSEMNVSTLELGDSALYLCASSLNKNTEAFFGQGTRLTVV.

This clonotype was counted between two and nine times. The chain employs TRBV12-5 and TRBJ2-7, with no clear D. CDR1 LGHNT and CDR2 FRNRAP come from the germline V gene. V gave up 2 bases and J gave up 4 bases, with 3 bases separating them. This CDR3 region has 11 residues. CDR3 in DNA: TGTGCTAGTGGTTTGTTGTACGAGCAGTACTTC. This translates into CASGLLYEQYF.

The V call is TRBV7-2, the J call TRBJ1-6; no clear D gene. The CDR3 extends over 14 amino acids. Germline V CDR1 and CDR2: SGHTA, FQGNSA. V lost 5 bases, J lost 4 bases, and 9 bases lay in between. As DNA, the CDR3 is TGTGCCAGCAGCCCTGACCCTTATAATTCACCCCTCCACTTT. Its protein product is CASSPDPYNSPLHF. Full variable domain (missing parts from reference TRBV7-2 and TRBJ1-6): GAGVSQSPSNKVTEKGKDVELRCDPISGHTALYWYRQSLGQGLEFLIYFQGNSAPDKSGLPSDRFSAERTGGSVSTLTIQRTQQEDSAVYLCASSPDPYNSPLHFGNGTRLTVT.

This clonotype appeared many times. The rearrangement uses TRBV28 and TRBJ2-7; TRBD2 agrees at 10 bases. This CDR3 comprises 17 residues. Trimming removed 5 bases from V and 1 base from J; junction bases left unmatched: 11. The V gene's germline CDR1 is MDHEN and CDR2 SYDVKM. The CDR3 DNA reads as TGTGCCAGCAGTGCCCTCAGCGGGAGGGCCGGGTCCTACGAGCAGTACTTC. This translates into CASSALSGRAGSYEQYF.

Worth noting for this clonotype: Given a much more abundant clone one base away, this may be a read error. The chain is built from TRBV16 and TRBJ1-4; D unclear. The CDR3 has 14 residues. Germline assignment: CDR1 KGHSY and CDR2 FQNENV. CDR3 protein: CASNQSNGNEKLFF. Written as DNA, the CDR3 is TGTGCCAGCAACCAATCGAACGGTAATGAAAAACTGTTTTTT.

This chain links TRBV19 with TRBJ1-2; the D is unclear. CDR1 is LNHDA and CDR2 is SQIVND in the germline V gene (reference sequence). Trimming stripped 2 bases from V and 2 bases from J, with 12 bases between. The CDR3 is 15 residues long. This CDR3 reads CASSIPGTVNYGYTF. CDR3 in DNA: TGTGCCAGTAGTATACCGGGAACTGTCAACTATGGCTACACCTTC.

The chain links TRBV7-9 to TRBJ2-7, with 7 bases that match TRBD1. CDR3 length equals 15 residues. Per germline, CDR1 SEHNR and CDR2 FQNEAQ (reference sequence). The J segment lost 6 bases and the V segment lost 2 bases, leaving 10 bases of the junction unmatched. In DNA form, the CDR3 reads TGTGCCAGCAGCTTATTGAGCCAGGGGGTGGCCGAGCAGTACTTC. Protein: CASSLLSQGVAEQYF.

This clonotype has just a few counts. V and J are TRBV9 and TRBJ1-5; 10 bases are a match to TRBD1. Germline V gene lookup returns CDR1 SGDLS and CDR2 YYNGEE. This CDR3 has 14 amino acids. Trimming removed 3 bases from V and 6 bases from J; junction bases left unmatched: 3. The CDR3 reads CASSGTGGGQPQHF. CDR3 nucleotide sequence: TGTGCCAGCAGCGGGACAGGGGGAGGTCAGCCCCAGCATTTT.

This clonotype occurred many times. V and J are TRBV28 and TRBJ2-3; D uncertain. This CDR3 has 14 amino acids. V lost 6 bases to trimming and J lost 0 bases, with 10 bases between them. The V gene's germline CDR1 is MDHEN and CDR2 SYDVKM. In DNA form, the CDR3 reads TGTGCCAGCAGCAAGCCCTATAGCACAGATACGCAGTATTTT. It is translated as CASSKPYSTDTQYF.

The genes are TRBV20-1 and TRBJ1-1; TRBD1 is a possible D gene (6 bases). CDR1 is DFQATT, CDR2 SNEGSKA, per germline (reference sequence). The ends were cut back, 5 bases at V and 12 bases at J, with 16 bases in the middle. The CDR3 has 11 residues. In nucleotides, the CDR3 is TGCAGTGCTTCGGGGGGGGCGCTAACTTTCTTT. Translated: CSASGGALTFF.

A few counts support this clonotype. CDR3 bases: TGTGCCAGCAGCCAAGGGACAGTTGGCTACACCTTC. It codes for CASSQGTVGYTF. The genes are TRBV14 and TRBJ1-2; perhaps TRBD1 as D (6 bases). This CDR3 has 12 amino acids. V was trimmed by 1 base and J by 7 bases, leaving 7 bases between them. CDR1 is SGHDN, CDR2 FVKESK, per germline.

This clonotype was seen repeatedly, ten times or more. The chain is built from TRBV11-3 and TRBJ2-7; TRBD1 matches 7 bases. The CDR3 sequence is 14 residues long. Germline V gene data show CDR1 as SGHNT and CDR2 as YENEEA. V lost 4 bases to trimming and J lost 7 bases; unmatched junction nucleotides: 10. CDR3 coding DNA: TGTGCCAGCAGCTACACGACAGGGCAAGGGGAGCAGTACTTC. Amino acid sequence: CASSYTTGQGEQYF.

The chain uses TRBV28 and TRBJ1-4; D is possibly TRBD1 (5 bases). This CDR3 is built from 15 residues. V shed 0 bases and J shed 8 bases, with 13 bases lying between them. CDR1 is MDHEN, CDR2 SYDVKM, per germline. The CDR3 DNA is TGTGCCAGCAGTTTATGGGGGACTACAGACGAAAAACTGTTTTTT. It codes for CASSLWGTTDEKLFF.

This clonotype was counted a few times. The rearrangement joins TRBV12-3 or TRBV12-4 to TRBJ1-6; no firm D call. This CDR3 spans 13 amino acids. The V end lost 6 bases, the J end lost 8 bases, and 11 bases lay between the germline ends. CDR3 DNA: TGTGCCAGCAGACCCTACAGCTATTCACCCCTCCACTTT. Translated: CASRPYSYSPLHF.

This clonotype was seen at least ten times. The chain recombines TRBV5-1 with TRBJ2-5; tentatively, D is TRBD1 (6 bases). CDR1 is SGHRS and CDR2 is YFSETQ in the germline V gene. The CDR3 is 14 residues long. Between the trimmed V and J ends, which lost 5 bases and 7 bases, there was a span of 18 bases. The CDR3 bases are TGCGCCAGCAGTCACAGGGACCCAGAAGGGACCCAGTACTTC. Its translation is CASSHRDPEGTQYF.

The sample holds many counts of this clonotype. The gene calls are TRBV12-3 or TRBV12-4 and TRBJ1-6; D is unresolved. The CDR3 runs to 13 residues. With 3 bases removed from V and 7 bases from J, the gap between germline ends came to 7 bases. The CDR3 sequence: CASSLMSNSPLHF. CDR3 nucleotide sequence: TGTGCCAGCAGTTTGATGAGCAATTCACCCCTCCACTTT.

Details on this clonotype: A read error may be the cause here, since a much bigger clone is one base away. The chain links TRBV2 to TRBJ2-1; D possibly uses TRBD1 or TRBD2 (5 bases each). Germline loops: CDR1 SNHLY, CDR2 FYNNEI. The CDR3 loop spans 13 amino acids. CDR3 amino acids: CASRRGGYNELFF. The CDR3 coding sequence is TGTGCCAGCAGGAGGGGTGGCTACAATGAGCTGTTCTTC.

This clonotype was observed a few times. This chain connects TRBV18 to TRBJ1-1; no clear D. Between the trimmed V and J ends, which lost 6 bases and 1 base, there was a span of 9 bases. The CDR3 is made up of 13 amino acids. Germline values: CDR1 KGHSH, CDR2 LQKENI. The CDR3 nucleotides are TGTGCCAGCTCGCTCCACAAGAACACTGAAGCTTTCTTT. Amino acids: CASSLHKNTEAFF.

This clonotype showed up just a few times. The chain recombines TRBV6-1 with TRBJ1-2, with a possible D match to TRBD1 (6 bases). The V gene lost 6 bases and the J gene lost 2 bases, with 13 bases spanning the gap. The CDR3 is 14 residues long. Germline V gene data show CDR1 as MNHNS and CDR2 as SASEGT. In DNA form, the CDR3 reads TGTGCCAGCAGGCGGGACACATACAACTATGGCTACACCTTC. It specifies CASRRDTYNYGYTF.

This clonotype occurred many times. The V gene is TRBV18, the J gene TRBJ2-7, with 11 bases matching TRBD1. The CDR3 has 13 amino acids. CDR1 is KGHSH, CDR2 LQKENI, per germline. After removal of 8 bases from V and 5 bases from J, the junction contained 5 bases not matched to a gene. The CDR3 DNA sequence: TGTGCCAGCAGCCCGGGACAGGGGGACGAGCAGTACTTC. Protein sequence: CASSPGQGDEQYF.

The J gene is TRBJ2-1, the V gene TRBV20-1; the match to TRBD2 covers 12 bases. The germline CDR1 and CDR2 sequences are DFQATT and SNEGSKA (reference sequence). The ends lost 3 bases at V and 6 bases at J; junction bases unmatched: 6. This CDR3 spans 15 amino acids. The CDR3 bases are TGCAGTGCTAGTATACTAGCGGGAGGTGGCAATGAGCAGTTCTTC. It is translated as CSASILAGGGNEQFF.

This clonotype was picked up many times. The V and J genes are TRBV3-1 and TRBJ2-7, with D possibly being TRBD2 (6 bases). Trimming took 0 bases from V and 0 from J, leaving 12 bases between them. Germline CDR1 reads LGHDT; CDR2 reads YNNKEL (reference sequence). The CDR3 extends over 16 amino acids. In nucleotides, the CDR3 is TGTGCCAGCAGCCAAGATAAAGGAGGGCCCTCCTACGAGCAGTACTTC. Translating it yields CASSQDKGGPSYEQYF.

The table lists this clonotype with many counts. The chain employs TRBV11-2 and TRBJ2-1; 12 bases agree with TRBD2. This CDR3 has 19 amino acids. Germline-derived CDR1 and CDR2 are SGHAT and FQNNGV. The V segment lost 2 bases and the J segment 0 bases; nucleotides outside the gene matches: 8. The CDR3 protein is CASSLTIPGLAGSYNEQFF. Written as DNA, the CDR3 is TGTGCCAGCAGCTTAACAATTCCGGGACTAGCGGGCTCCTACAATGAGCAGTTCTTC.

This clonotype was recorded at least ten times. The rearrangement joins TRBV2 to TRBJ1-2, with TRBD1 identical over 7 bases. V shed 6 bases, J shed 2 bases, and the junction held 6 bases outside the gene matches. The CDR3 covers 14 residues. Germline V lookup: CDR1 SNHLY, CDR2 FYNNEI. CDR3 amino acids: CASRETGTNYGYTF. The CDR3, as DNA: TGTGCCAGCAGAGAGACAGGGACCAACTATGGCTACACCTTC.

In regard to this clonotype: A read error is the likely source, as a far larger clone sits one nucleotide away. The J gene is TRBJ2-5, the V gene TRBV6-2 or TRBV6-3, with TRBD1 matching 9 bases. Germline lookup yields CDR1 MNHEY and CDR2 SVGEGT. The CDR3 consists of 14 residues. CDR3 sequence (DNA): TGTGCCTGCAGCTACAGGGGGCGAGGAGAGACCCAGTACTTC. Its protein is CACSYRGRGETQYF.

This clonotype was observed a few times. The chain couples TRBV10-3 to TRBJ2-2; tentative D call: TRBD2 (6 bases). The CDR3 sequence is 15 residues long. Germline CDR1 and CDR2: ENHRY and SYGVKD. With 4 bases removed from V and 4 bases from J, the gap between germline ends came to 13 bases. As DNA, the CDR3 is TGTGCCATCAGTGTGACCGGGACTCCCACCGGGGAGCTGTTTTTT. It specifies CAISVTGTPTGELFF.

This clonotype was recorded at least ten times. CDR3 coding DNA: TGTGCCACCAGTGATTATACTAGCGGGCTTATGGATGAGCAGTTCTTC. This codes for CATSDYTSGLMDEQFF. The V call is TRBV24-1, the J call TRBJ2-1; 9 nucleotides line up with TRBD2. The CDR3 totals 16 residues. V gave up 2 bases and J gave up 8 bases; unmatched junction bases: 9. CDR1 is KGHDR and CDR2 is SFDVKD in the germline V gene.

This clonotype has a count of ten or more. The chain links TRBV5-5 to TRBJ1-1; 8 bases fit TRBD1. Unmatched junction bases numbered 7, after V lost 2 bases and J lost 7 bases. Looked up from germline, CDR1 is SGHKS and CDR2 is YYEKEE (reference sequence). This CDR3 contains 14 residues. The CDR3 loop reads CASSFRTGLLEAFF. For the CDR3, the DNA is TGTGCCAGCAGCTTTAGGACAGGGCTTCTTGAAGCTTTCTTT.

This clonotype was counted a few times. The chain recombines TRBV24-1 with TRBJ2-6; D may be TRBD1 (6 bases). Deletions cut 3 bases from V and 0 bases from J, with 14 bases between. Germline V lookup: CDR1 KGHDR, CDR2 SFDVKD. CDR3 length equals 18 residues. CDR3 residues: CATSDGQYGFSGANVLTF. CDR3 bases: TGTGCCACCAGTGATGGACAGTACGGATTCTCTGGGGCCAACGTCCTGACTTTC.

This clonotype was counted many times. CDR3 amino acids: CATSDFTDTDTQYF. The CDR3 DNA follows: TGTGCCACCAGTGATTTTACCGACACAGATACGCAGTATTTT. The chain uses TRBV24-1 and TRBJ2-3; D is uncertain. V was clipped by 1 base and J by 2 bases, with 6 bases between them. CDR3 length equals 14 residues. Germline CDR1 is KGHDR and CDR2 is SFDVKD.

About this clonotype itself: A much larger clone is a single base away; this may be a read error. The chain joins TRBV7-9 to TRBJ2-7, with a tentative D call TRBD2 (6 bases). Trimming stripped 11 bases from V and 2 bases from J, with 13 bases between. Germline CDR1 and CDR2: SEHNR and FQNEAQ (reference sequence). This CDR3 region has 12 residues. The CDR3 here is CAGGTRPYEQYF. In nucleotides, the CDR3 is TGTGCCGGCGGGACCCGCCCCTACGAGCAGTACTTC.